This TCR beta chain came from a study of blood T cells in healthy people across ages. Primed by a sample-barcoded 5' primer and a J-beta primer mix, a second PCR proceeded for 7 to 11 cycles. MiXCR, applied by TCRdb to the 5' RACE reads, yields one record per CDR3 protein. The sample holds about 800,000 distinct CDR3 sequences, about 47% seen once. Germline V CDR1 and CDR2: MNHEY, SVGEGT. The V gene lost 5 bases and the J gene lost 9 bases, with 11 bases spanning the gap. This CDR3 spans 12 amino acids. A remark on this clonotype: Its antigen is not identified.

With each sample, at least 5 micrograms of total RNA were extracted. General study points: Naive T cell percentage by flow cytometry tracked strongly with beta diversity.

This chain uses TRBV6-2 or TRBV6-3 with TRBJ2-1; D may be TRBD2 (6 bases). This sequence was found in a man aged 80 or over in good health. The sequencing sample was made of blood. Here the CDR3 DNA reads TGTGCCAGCAGTCGGGACTTTTTTGAGCAGTTCTTC. This gives the protein CASSRDFFEQFF.